The present entry profiles one T cell receptor beta chain with its context. The antigen is unknown. This sample stems from a study of T cell responses to AZD1222 COVID-19 vaccine. Study details: The analysis combined second doses at about 4 or about 12 weeks.

V lost 5 bases and J 6 bases, leaving 11 bases between the germline ends. Germline V gene sequence: CDR1 SGHAT, CDR2 FQDESV (reference sequence). The length of the CDR3 is 14 residues. TCRdb's table, derived via immunoSEQ multiplex PCR, lists solely in-frame clones and lacks some. The data contain some 120,000 clones, approximately 93% of them seen just once; the ten biggest clones take up around 3.1%. Notes on the study in general: In the spike-specific TCR repertoire, nearly half reportedly target unmutated variant regions.

This receptor was identified in an adult in good health. The V gene is TRBV11-1, the J gene TRBJ1-6; TRBD1 is a possible D gene (5 bases). The sample was peripheral blood, taken on day 0 of AZD1222 vaccination. The CDR3: CASSTGGSNSPLHF. In DNA, the CDR3 is TGTGCCAGCAGCACCGGGGGGAGTAATTCACCCCTCCACTTT.